A selection of T cell receptor beta chains follows, all from one sample in a study of CD8+ T cells in alopecia areata. Generated by immunoSEQ multiplex PCR, the TCRdb table keeps only in-frame clones and is missing some. This table has about 200,000 clones, roughly two fifths appearing once. This specimen was CD4+ T cells sorted from blood, taken between weeks 30 and 35, from a patient treated with tofacitinib. The receptors derive from a human donor with alopecia areata. CDR3s include the opening cysteine and the closing phenylalanine or tryptophan. The D gene is left open where the match is weak. Clone size appears in some rows only: once, few, many, or a class for an expanded clone.

CDR3nt	CDR3aa	v_gene	j_gene	abundance	d_gene
TGTGCCAGTAACAACAGGGTCAATCAGCCCCAGCATTTT	CASNNRVNQPQHF	TRBV19	TRBJ1-5	few	.
TGTGCCAGCCCATCTGTACCGGGGCCAGGGCCAGATACGCAGTATTTT	CASPSVPGPGPDTQYF	TRBV5-4	TRBJ2-3	once	.
TGTGCCAGCAGCGTAGGAAGGGCCTGGGATGAAAAACTGTTTTTT	CASSVGRAWDEKLFF	TRBV9	TRBJ1-4	.	.
TGTGCCAGCTCACCACCAGAGGGCCAGGGGAGAGCTACGCAGTATTTT	CASSPPEGQGRATQYF	TRBV18	TRBJ2-3	.	.
TGTGCCAGCAGTATGGACAGGACAAACAATGAGCAGTTCTTC	CASSMDRTNNEQFF	TRBV2	TRBJ2-1	.	TRBD1
TGTGCCTGGAGCAAAGGGACAGTCGACGAGCAGTACTTC	CAWSKGTVDEQYF	TRBV30	TRBJ2-7	few	TRBD1
TGTGCCAGCAGCCCGGACAGGGACTATGGCTACACCTTC	CASSPDRDYGYTF	TRBV7-2	TRBJ1-2	few	TRBD1
TGTGCCAGCAGCTTAGACAGGGGGCCTGCAGATACGCAGTATTTT	CASSLDRGPADTQYF	TRBV7-9	TRBJ2-3	.	TRBD1
TGCGCCAGCAGCTTGGGGGCGAATGGCAATGAGCAGTTCTTC	CASSLGANGNEQFF	TRBV5-1	TRBJ2-1	.	.
TGTGCCAGCAGCTTACGGCGGGAGGGCCCCTTTGAGCAGTTCTTC	CASSLRREGPFEQFF	TRBV7-3	TRBJ2-1	.	TRBD2
TGTGCCAGCAGCCCGCCAACAGGGCCCACTGAAGCTTTCTTT	CASSPPTGPTEAFF	TRBV11-2	TRBJ1-1	.	.
TGCGCCAGCAGCTTGACGGCCCAAGGCACAGATACGCAGTATTTT	CASSLTAQGTDTQYF	TRBV5-1	TRBJ2-3	.	.
TGCGCCAGCAGCTTGGGGGCAGTACAAGAGACCCAGTACTTC	CASSLGAVQETQYF	TRBV5-1	TRBJ2-5	.	.
TGCGCCAGCAGCTTGGAGTCCGGGAACTTCAATGAAGCTTTCTTT	CASSLESGNFNEAFF	TRBV5-1	TRBJ1-1	.	.
TGCAGCGTTGAACTTGGCGGGGGACACACAGATACGCAGTATTTT	CSVELGGGHTDTQYF	TRBV29-1	TRBJ2-3	once	.
TGTGCCTGGGCTATGGGCGGAGGGAATCAGCCCCAGCATTTT	CAWAMGGGNQPQHF	TRBV30	TRBJ1-5	.	.
TGTGCCTGGAGTAAGGGGGGCACTGAAGCTTTCTTT	CAWSKGGTEAFF	TRBV30	TRBJ1-1	.	.
TGTGCCTGGAGGAATGATGAGTACAATGAGCAGTTCTTC	CAWRNDEYNEQFF	TRBV30	TRBJ2-1	once	.
TGTGCCAGCAGCCCGGAGCTTAGGGGCCTCAATGGCTACACCTTC	CASSPELRGLNGYTF	TRBV2	TRBJ1-2	.	.
TGTGCCAGCAGCCAGGACAGGGGAATAGGTGAAGCTTTCTTT	CASSQDRGIGEAFF	TRBV5-4	TRBJ1-1	.	TRBD1
TGTGCCAGCAGTCCAACAGGGATTCACGAGCAGTACTTC	CASSPTGIHEQYF	TRBV28	TRBJ2-7	.	.
TGTGCCAGCAGCCACGCCAATCTCGGGAGCAACAATGAGCAGTTCTTC	CASSHANLGSNNEQFF	TRBV4-1	TRBJ2-1	few	.
TGTGCCTGGGCCTCAGGCAGTCGGGGCTACACCTTC	CAWASGSRGYTF	TRBV30	TRBJ1-2	.	.
TGTGCCAGCAGTGAATACGGCCCCCTGGGGAATGAGCAGTTCTTC	CASSEYGPLGNEQFF	TRBV25-1	TRBJ2-1	.	.
TGCGCCAGCAGCTTTGGCCTCCAAGAGACCCAGTACTTC	CASSFGLQETQYF	TRBV5-1	TRBJ2-5	.	.
TGTGCCATCAGCCAGGAGAAGGGTCTTGATGGCTACACCTTC	CAISQEKGLDGYTF	TRBV10-3	TRBJ1-2	.	.
TGTGCCTGGAGTTCAGGGGTTTGGGACACTGAAGCTTTCTTT	CAWSSGVWDTEAFF	TRBV30	TRBJ1-1	.	.
TGTGCTAGTGGTTACGGCACCGGGGAGCTGTTTTTT	CASGYGTGELFF	TRBV12-5	TRBJ2-2	few	.
TGTGCCAGCAGTCTGCAAGCGCTGAACACTGAAGCTTTCTTT	CASSLQALNTEAFF	TRBV27	TRBJ1-1	.	.
TGTGCCAGCAGTCCTACAGGGGCCTATGGCTACACCTTC	CASSPTGAYGYTF	TRBV6-5	TRBJ1-2	few	TRBD1
TGTGCCAGCAGTTACTCCGGGACCTATCAGAGGGAGCAGTTCTTC	CASSYSGTYQREQFF	TRBV6-5	TRBJ2-1	.	.
TGCGCCAGCAGCTTGGTAGGGACTAAGGACACTGAAGCTTTCTTT	CASSLVGTKDTEAFF	TRBV5-1	TRBJ1-1	.	.
TGTGCCAGCAGCCAACAGGGATACGAGCAGTACTTC	CASSQQGYEQYF	TRBV14	TRBJ2-7	few	.
TGTGCCAGCAGTGAAGGGGGGGGCGTGTGGAATGAGCAGTTCTTC	CASSEGGGVWNEQFF	TRBV25-1	TRBJ2-1	once	.
TGTGCCAGCAGCTTGTATCTAGCGGGGATCGGGCAGTTCTTC	CASSLYLAGIGQFF	TRBV5-4	TRBJ2-1	once	TRBD2
TGCAGCGTTGAAGATCCCAGGTCGGGTGGCTACACCTTC	CSVEDPRSGGYTF	TRBV29-1	TRBJ1-2	.	.
TGTGCCTGGATCAGAGAAGCGGGAGTCCACGAGCAGTACTTC	CAWIREAGVHEQYF	TRBV30	TRBJ2-7	.	TRBD2
TGTGCCAGCAGTCGAAGGACAGGCCATGGCTACACCTTC	CASSRRTGHGYTF	TRBV2	TRBJ1-2	few	TRBD1
TGTGCCAGCAGCCCCTGGACCAAGCCAGATACGCAGTATTTT	CASSPWTKPDTQYF	TRBV9	TRBJ2-3	few	.
TGTGCCAGCAGCCACGCGGGACAGAGAAATTCACCCCTCCACTTT	CASSHAGQRNSPLHF	TRBV14	TRBJ1-6	few	TRBD1
TGTGCCAGCAGCGTAGGGACGAATGCGGGACTCCGAGGATACACCTTC	CASSVGTNAGLRGYTF	TRBV9	TRBJ1-2	once	.
TGCAGCGTTGTTTCTAGCGGGAGCTCCTACGAGCAGTACTTC	CSVVSSGSSYEQYF	TRBV29-1	TRBJ2-7	.	TRBD2
TGCAGCGTTGAACGGGTGGGCACTGAAGCTTTCTTT	CSVERVGTEAFF	TRBV29-1	TRBJ1-1	.	.
TGCAGCGTTACCGGGGACAGGGCCGGCTACACCTTC	CSVTGDRAGYTF	TRBV29-1	TRBJ1-2	few	TRBD1
TGCGCCAGCAACCCTATACTACAGGGAGCGAACACCGGGGAGCTGTTTTTT	CASNPILQGANTGELFF	TRBV5-1	TRBJ2-2	few	.
TGTGCCAGCAGCCACCCCAATCAGCCCCAGCATTTT	CASSHPNQPQHF	TRBV6-1	TRBJ1-5	.	.
TGTGCCAGCAGCCAAGCTAGCGGGGGGGCCCTCTATGAGCAGTTCTTC	CASSQASGGALYEQFF	TRBV7-2	TRBJ2-1	.	TRBD2
TGTGCCAGCAGCCAAACTACATGGGGCGGAGACTCCTACAATGAGCAGTTCTTC	CASSQTTWGGDSYNEQFF	TRBV4-2	TRBJ2-1	.	.
TGTGCCAGTTCCCCGACGGGGCGAGGGGGAACCCAGCATTTT	CASSPTGRGGTQHF	TRBV25-1	TRBJ1-5	once	.
TGTGCCAGCAGCGAGCCCCCGACTAGCGGGGGGCATAAGGATACGCAGTATTTT	CASSEPPTSGGHKDTQYF	TRBV9	TRBJ2-3	.	TRBD2
TGTGCCAGCAGCGGCGACAGGGGAGGAGGCTACACCTTC	CASSGDRGGGYTF	TRBV9	TRBJ1-2	.	TRBD1
TGTGCCAGCAGCCCGGACAGCCGTGAACGATCCACCGGGGAGCTGTTTTTT	CASSPDSRERSTGELFF	TRBV7-9	TRBJ2-2	.	.
TGCGCCAGCAGCCAACAAGCCTGGGGCAGGGGGCCTAGTGATACGCAGTATTTT	CASSQQAWGRGPSDTQYF	TRBV4-1	TRBJ2-3	.	TRBD1
TGTGCCAGCAGCCCCCTGACAGGGCCTAATTCACCCCTCCACTTT	CASSPLTGPNSPLHF	TRBV7-2	TRBJ1-6	.	TRBD1
TGTGCCAGTATATCCATGGGGGCTGGGGCCAACGTCCTGACTTTC	CASISMGAGANVLTF	TRBV19	TRBJ2-6	.	.
TGTGCCAGCAGCTCACAGGGCCAGCCCCAGCATTTT	CASSSQGQPQHF	TRBV5-4	TRBJ1-5	.	.